The present TCR beta chain was sequenced within a study of cytomegalovirus exposure and HLA in healthy donors. Primers for the PCR totalled 60 Vbeta and 13 Jbeta. The table came from immunoSEQ multiplex PCR; TCRdb's copy has only in-frame clones and leaves some out. The sample has 130,000 to 150,000 clones, around 80% seen once; the top ten hold approximately 2%. The J segment lost 2 bases and the V segment lost 3 bases, leaving 5 bases of the junction unmatched. The CDR3 extends over 15 amino acids. Per germline, CDR1 MDHEN and CDR2 SYDVKM. This receptor was identified in a man under 40 in good health and CMV-seronegative. The gene calls are TRBV28 and TRBJ2-7; TRBD2 aligns across 9 bases. Specimen: PBMCs. CDR3: CASSLRGGQTYEQYF. CDR3 in DNA: TGTGCCAGCAGTTTGCGGGGGGGCCAGACCTACGAGCAGTACTTC. Filled out from reference TRBV28 and TRBJ2-7, the complete variable domain reads DVKVTQSSRYLVKRTGEKVFLECVQDMDHENMFWYRQDPGLGLRLIYFSYDVKMKEKGDIPEGYSVSREKKERFSLILESASTNQTSMYLCASSLRGGQTYEQYFGPGTRLTVT.